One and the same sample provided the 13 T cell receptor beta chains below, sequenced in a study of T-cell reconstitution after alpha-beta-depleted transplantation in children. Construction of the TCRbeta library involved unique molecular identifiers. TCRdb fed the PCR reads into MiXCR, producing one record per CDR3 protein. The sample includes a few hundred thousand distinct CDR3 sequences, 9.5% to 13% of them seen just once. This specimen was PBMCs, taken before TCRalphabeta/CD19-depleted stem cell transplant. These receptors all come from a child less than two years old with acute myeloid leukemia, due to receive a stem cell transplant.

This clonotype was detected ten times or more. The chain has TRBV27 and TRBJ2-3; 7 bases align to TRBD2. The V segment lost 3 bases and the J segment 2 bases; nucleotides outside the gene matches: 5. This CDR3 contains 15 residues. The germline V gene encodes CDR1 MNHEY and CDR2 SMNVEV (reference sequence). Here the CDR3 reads CASSFWAGDTDTQYF. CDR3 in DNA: TGTGCCAGCAGTTTTTGGGCGGGGGACACAGATACGCAGTATTTT.

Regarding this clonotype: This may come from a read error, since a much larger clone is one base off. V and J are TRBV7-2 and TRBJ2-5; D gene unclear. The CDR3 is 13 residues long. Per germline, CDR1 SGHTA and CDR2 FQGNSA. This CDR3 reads CANSFSYQETQYF. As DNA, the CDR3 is TGTGCCAACAGCTTTTCGTACCAAGAGACCCAGTACTTC.

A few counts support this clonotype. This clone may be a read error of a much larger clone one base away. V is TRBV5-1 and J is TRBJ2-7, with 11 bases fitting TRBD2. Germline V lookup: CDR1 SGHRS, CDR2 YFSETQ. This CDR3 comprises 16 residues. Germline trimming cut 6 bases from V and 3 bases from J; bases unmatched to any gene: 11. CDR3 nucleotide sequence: TGCGCCAGCAACCAATCCACTAGCGGGGGACTCTACGAGCAGTACTTC. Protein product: CASNQSTSGGLYEQYF.

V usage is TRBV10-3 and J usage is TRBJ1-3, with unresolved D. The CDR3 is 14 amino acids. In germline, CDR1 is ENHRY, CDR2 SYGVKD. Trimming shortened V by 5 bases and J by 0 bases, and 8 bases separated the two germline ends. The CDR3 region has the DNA TGTGCCATCAGTCGAGACGTCTCTGGAAACACCATATATTTT. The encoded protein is CAISRDVSGNTIYF.

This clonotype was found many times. The DNA of the CDR3 is TGCGCCAGCAGCTCGTTAGGACTAGCGATTGGAGATACGCAGTATTTT. Translating it yields CASSSLGLAIGDTQYF. V is TRBV5-1 and J is TRBJ2-3; 9 bases align to TRBD2. V was pared by 3 bases and J by 5 bases, with 10 bases of the junction left unmatched. The CDR3 is made up of 16 amino acids. Germline CDR1 and CDR2: SGHRS and YFSETQ.

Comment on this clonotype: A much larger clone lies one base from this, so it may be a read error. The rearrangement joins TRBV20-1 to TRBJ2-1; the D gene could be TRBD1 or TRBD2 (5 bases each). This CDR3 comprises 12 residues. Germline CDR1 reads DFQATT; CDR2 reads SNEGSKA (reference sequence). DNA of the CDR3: TGCAGCGCCGGGGACCGCAACAATGAGCAGTTCTTC. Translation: CSAGDRNNEQFF.

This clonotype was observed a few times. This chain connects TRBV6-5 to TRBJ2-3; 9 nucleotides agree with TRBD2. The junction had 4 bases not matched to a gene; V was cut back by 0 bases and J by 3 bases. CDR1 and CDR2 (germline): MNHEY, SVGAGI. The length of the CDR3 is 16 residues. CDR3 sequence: CASSYSREGTTDTQYF. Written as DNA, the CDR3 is TGTGCCAGCAGTTACTCGCGGGAGGGGACTACAGATACGCAGTATTTT.

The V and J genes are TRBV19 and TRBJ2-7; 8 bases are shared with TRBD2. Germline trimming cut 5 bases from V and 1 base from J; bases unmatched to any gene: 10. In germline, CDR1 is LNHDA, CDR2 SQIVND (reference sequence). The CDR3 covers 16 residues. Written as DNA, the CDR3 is TGTGCCAGTAGTCCCCGGACTAGCAGCTTATCCTACGAGCAGTACTTC. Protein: CASSPRTSSLSYEQYF.

Here the CDR3 reads CASSAGMGGRELFF. CDR3 bases: TGTGCCAGTAGTGCCGGGATGGGGGGAAGGGAGCTGTTTTTT. The gene calls are TRBV19 and TRBJ2-2; tentative D call: TRBD2 (6 bases). From germline, CDR1 is LNHDA and CDR2 SQIVND (reference sequence). This CDR3 spans 14 amino acids. The V and J ends lost 5 bases and 9 bases respectively, with 16 bases between them.

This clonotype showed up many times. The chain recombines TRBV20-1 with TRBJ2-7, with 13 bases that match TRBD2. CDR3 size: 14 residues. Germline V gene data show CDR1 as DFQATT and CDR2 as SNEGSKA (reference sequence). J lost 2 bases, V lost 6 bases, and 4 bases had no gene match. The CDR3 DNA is TGCAGTGCGAGGGGGACTAGCGGGACCTACGAGCAGTACTTC. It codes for CSARGTSGTYEQYF.

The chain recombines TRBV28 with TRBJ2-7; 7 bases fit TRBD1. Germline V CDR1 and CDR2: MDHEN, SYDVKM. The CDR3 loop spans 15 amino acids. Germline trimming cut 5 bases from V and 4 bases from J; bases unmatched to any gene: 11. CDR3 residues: CASSGRTGVLYEQYF. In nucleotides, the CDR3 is TGTGCCAGCAGTGGAAGGACAGGAGTTTTGTACGAGCAGTACTTC.

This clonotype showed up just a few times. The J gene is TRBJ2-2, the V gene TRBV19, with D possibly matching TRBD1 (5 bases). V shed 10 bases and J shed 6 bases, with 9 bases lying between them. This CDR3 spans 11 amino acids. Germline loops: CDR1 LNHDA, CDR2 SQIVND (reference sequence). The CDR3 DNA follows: TGTGCCACCCAAGGGGCCGGGGAGCTGTTTTTT. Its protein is CATQGAGELFF.

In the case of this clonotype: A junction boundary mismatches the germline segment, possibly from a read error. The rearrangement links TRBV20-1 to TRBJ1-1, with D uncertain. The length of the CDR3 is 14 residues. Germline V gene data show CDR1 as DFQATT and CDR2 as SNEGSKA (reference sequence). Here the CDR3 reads CSARGGREVTEAFF. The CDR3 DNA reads TGCAGTGCTAGAGGAGGGCGGGAGGTAACTGAAGCTTTCTTC.